Sequencing of this T cell receptor beta chain was carried out in a study of human T cells and chemical hapten exposure. Regarding the study as a whole: Among TCRs, those above 1 in 1000 frequency were unaffected by DPC sensitization.

There are many counts of this clonotype. No antigen is known for it. With 8 bases clipped from V and 0 bases from J, the junction kept 11 bases outside the gene matches. The CDR3 runs 17 residues. From germline, CDR1 is MNHEY and CDR2 SMNVEV (reference sequence). Researchers extracted total RNA from unfractionated whole blood. The study used a library that attached unique molecular identifiers to individual cDNA molecules. The authors' processing: From roughly 23,000 to 700,000 TCRs were found per sample, with a median of around 96,000. TCRdb recomputed calls from the 5' RACE reads with MiXCR, one row per CDR3 protein. The V and J calls and clone size come from TCRdb's table, not from the authors' own analysis. The sample shows 81,000 or so distinct CDR3 sequences, 7.7% of them seen only once.

This TCR came from a male donor in good health. V usage is TRBV27 and J usage is TRBJ2-2; TRBD2 matches 8 bases. The CDR3 sequence: CASGLLAVTANTGELFF. For the CDR3, the DNA is TGTGCCAGCGGGTTACTAGCGGTCACGGCGAACACCGGGGAGCTGTTTTTT.